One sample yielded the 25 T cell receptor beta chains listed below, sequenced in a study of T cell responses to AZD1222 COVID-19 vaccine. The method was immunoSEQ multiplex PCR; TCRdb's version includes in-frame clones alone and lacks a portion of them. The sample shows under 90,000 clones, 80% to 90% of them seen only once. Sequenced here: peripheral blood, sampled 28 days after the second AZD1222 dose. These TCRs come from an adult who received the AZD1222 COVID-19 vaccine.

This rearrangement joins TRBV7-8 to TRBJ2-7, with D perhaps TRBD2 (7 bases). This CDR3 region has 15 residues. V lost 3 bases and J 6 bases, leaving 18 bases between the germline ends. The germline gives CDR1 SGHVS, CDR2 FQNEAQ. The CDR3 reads CASSFVAQGGLEQYF. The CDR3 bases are TGTGCCAGCAGCTTTGTGGCACAGGGAGGGCTCGAGCAGTACTTC.

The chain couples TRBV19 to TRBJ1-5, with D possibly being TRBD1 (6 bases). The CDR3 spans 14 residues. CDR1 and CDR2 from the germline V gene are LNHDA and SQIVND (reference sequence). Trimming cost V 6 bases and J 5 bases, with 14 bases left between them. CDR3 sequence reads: CASRGISGDQPQHF. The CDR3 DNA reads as TGTGCCAGTAGGGGAATCTCAGGGGATCAGCCCCAGCATTTT.

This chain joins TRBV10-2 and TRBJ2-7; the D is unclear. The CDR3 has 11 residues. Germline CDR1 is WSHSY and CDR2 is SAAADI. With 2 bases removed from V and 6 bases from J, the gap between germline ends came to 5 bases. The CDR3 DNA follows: TGCGCCAGCAGTGAGAGTAGCGAGCAGTACTTC. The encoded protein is CASSESSEQYF.

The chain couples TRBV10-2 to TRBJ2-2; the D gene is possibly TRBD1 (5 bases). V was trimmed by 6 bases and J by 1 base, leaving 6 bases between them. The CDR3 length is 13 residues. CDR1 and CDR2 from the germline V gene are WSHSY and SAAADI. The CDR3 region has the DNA TGCGCCAGCAGGCAGGGGAACACCGGGGAGCTGTTTTTT. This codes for CASRQGNTGELFF.

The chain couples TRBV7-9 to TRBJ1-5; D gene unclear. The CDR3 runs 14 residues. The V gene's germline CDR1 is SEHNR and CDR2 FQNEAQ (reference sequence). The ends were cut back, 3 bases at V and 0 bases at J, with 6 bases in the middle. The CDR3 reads CASSFGSSNQPQHF. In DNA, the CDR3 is TGTGCCAGCAGCTTCGGGAGTAGCAATCAGCCCCAGCATTTT. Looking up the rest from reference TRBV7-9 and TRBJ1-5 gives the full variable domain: DTGVSQNPRHKITKRGQNVTFRCDPISEHNRLYWYRQTLGQGPEFLTYFQNEAQLEKSRLLSDRFSAERPKGSFSTLEIQRTEQGDSAMYLCASSFGSSNQPQHFGDGTRLSIL.

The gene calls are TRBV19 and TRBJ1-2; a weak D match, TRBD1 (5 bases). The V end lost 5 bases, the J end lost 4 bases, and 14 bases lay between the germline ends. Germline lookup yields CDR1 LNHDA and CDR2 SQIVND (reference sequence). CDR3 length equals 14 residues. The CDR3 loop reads CASSPQGPFYGYTF. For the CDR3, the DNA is TGTGCCAGTAGTCCGCAGGGACCCTTCTATGGCTACACCTTC.

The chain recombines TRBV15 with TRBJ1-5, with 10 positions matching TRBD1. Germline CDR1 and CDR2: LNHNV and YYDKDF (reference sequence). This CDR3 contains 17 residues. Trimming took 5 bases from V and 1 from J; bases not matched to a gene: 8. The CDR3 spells CATSARDRGLSNQPQHF. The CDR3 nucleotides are TGTGCCACCAGCGCTAGGGACAGGGGCTTGAGCAATCAGCCCCAGCATTTT.

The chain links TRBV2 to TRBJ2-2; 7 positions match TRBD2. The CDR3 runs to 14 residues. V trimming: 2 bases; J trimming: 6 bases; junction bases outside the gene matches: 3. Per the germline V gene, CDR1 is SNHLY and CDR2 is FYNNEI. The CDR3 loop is CASSELGGAGELFF. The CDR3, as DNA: TGTGCCAGCAGTGAATTGGGGGGGGCCGGGGAGCTGTTTTTT.

CDR3 sequence (DNA): TGTGCCAGCAGCGTCACAGGGGTGAGCACAGATACGCAGTATTTT. Translated: CASSVTGVSTDTQYF. The chain recombines TRBV9 with TRBJ2-3, with 7 bases identical to TRBD1. The CDR3 has 15 amino acids. The germline V gene encodes CDR1 SGDLS and CDR2 YYNGEE. V shed 2 bases and J 0 bases; nucleotides not matched to a gene: 3.

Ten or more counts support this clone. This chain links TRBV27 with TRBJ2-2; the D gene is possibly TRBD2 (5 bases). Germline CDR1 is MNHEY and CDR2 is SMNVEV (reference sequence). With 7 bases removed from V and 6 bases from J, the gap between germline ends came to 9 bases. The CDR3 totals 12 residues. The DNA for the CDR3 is TGTGCCAGCAACCACGGGGCCGGGGAGCTGTTTTTT. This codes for CASNHGAGELFF.

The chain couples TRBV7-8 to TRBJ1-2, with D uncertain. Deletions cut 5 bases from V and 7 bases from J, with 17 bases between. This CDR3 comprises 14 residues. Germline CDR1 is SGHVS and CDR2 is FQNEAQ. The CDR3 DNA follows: TGTGCCAGCAGCCAGATGTGGGGAAATTTTGGCTACACCTTC. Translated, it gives CASSQMWGNFGYTF.

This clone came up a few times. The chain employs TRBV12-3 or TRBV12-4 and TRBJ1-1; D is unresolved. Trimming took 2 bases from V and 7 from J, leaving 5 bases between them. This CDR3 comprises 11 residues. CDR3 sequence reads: CASSLSGEAFF. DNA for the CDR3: TGTGCCAGCAGTTTAAGCGGTGAAGCTTTCTTT.

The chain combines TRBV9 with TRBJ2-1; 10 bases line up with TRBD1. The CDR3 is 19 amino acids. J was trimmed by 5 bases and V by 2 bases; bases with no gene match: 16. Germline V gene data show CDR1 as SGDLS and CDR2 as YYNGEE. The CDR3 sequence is CASSVVGIDGTGEHNEQFF. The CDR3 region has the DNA TGTGCCAGCAGCGTGGTCGGGATTGACGGGACAGGGGAACACAATGAGCAGTTCTTC.

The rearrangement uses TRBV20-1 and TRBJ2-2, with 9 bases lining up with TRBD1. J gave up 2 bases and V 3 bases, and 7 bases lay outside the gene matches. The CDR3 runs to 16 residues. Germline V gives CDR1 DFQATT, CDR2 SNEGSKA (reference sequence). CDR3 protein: CSASVTGGYNTGELFF. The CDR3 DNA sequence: TGCAGTGCTAGTGTCACAGGGGGCTATAACACCGGGGAGCTGTTTTTT.

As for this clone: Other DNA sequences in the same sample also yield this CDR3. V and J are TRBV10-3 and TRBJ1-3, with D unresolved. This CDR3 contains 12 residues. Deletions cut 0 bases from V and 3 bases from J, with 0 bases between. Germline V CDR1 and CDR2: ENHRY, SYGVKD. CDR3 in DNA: TGTGCCATCAGTGAGTCTGGAAACACCATATATTTT. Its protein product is CAISESGNTIYF.

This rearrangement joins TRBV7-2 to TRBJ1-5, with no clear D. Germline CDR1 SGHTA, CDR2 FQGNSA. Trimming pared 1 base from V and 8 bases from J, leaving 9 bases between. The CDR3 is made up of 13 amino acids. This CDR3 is CASSLVYSEPQHF. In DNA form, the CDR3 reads TGTGCCAGCAGCTTAGTTTACTCGGAGCCCCAGCATTTT.

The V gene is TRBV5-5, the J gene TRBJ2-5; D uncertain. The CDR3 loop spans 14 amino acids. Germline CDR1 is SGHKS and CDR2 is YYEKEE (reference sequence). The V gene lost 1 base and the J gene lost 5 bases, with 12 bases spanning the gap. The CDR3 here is CASSLPGDWETQYF. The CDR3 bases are TGTGCCAGCAGCTTGCCTGGGGATTGGGAGACCCAGTACTTC.

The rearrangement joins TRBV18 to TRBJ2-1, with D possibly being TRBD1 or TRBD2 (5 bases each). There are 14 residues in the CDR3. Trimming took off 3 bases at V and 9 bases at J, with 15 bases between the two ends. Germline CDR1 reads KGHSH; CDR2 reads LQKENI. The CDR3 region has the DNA TGTGCCAGCTCACCCACTAGTATGGGGGTTGAGCAGTTCTTC. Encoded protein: CASSPTSMGVEQFF.

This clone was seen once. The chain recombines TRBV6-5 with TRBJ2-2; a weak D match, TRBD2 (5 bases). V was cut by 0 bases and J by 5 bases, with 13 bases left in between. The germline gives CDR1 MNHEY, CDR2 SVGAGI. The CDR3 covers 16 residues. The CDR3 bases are TGTGCCAGCAGTTACTCGAGACCTCCGGGGACCGGGGAGCTGTTTTTT. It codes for CASSYSRPPGTGELFF.

The CDR3 sequence is CASSSHPGVGTGELFF. The CDR3 coding sequence is TGTGCCAGCAGTTCCCATCCGGGGGTGGGCACCGGGGAGCTGTTTTTT. The genes are TRBV6-5 and TRBJ2-2; a weak D match, TRBD2 (6 bases). The CDR3 is made up of 16 amino acids. Between the trimmed V and J ends, which lost 4 bases and 4 bases, there was a span of 16 bases. Germline loops: CDR1 MNHEY, CDR2 SVGAGI.

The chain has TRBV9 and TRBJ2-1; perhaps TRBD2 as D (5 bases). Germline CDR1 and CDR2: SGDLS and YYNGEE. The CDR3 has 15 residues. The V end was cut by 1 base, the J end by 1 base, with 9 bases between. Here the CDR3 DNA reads TGTGCCAGCAGCGTACGGGGTGGGTCCTACAATGAGCAGTTCTTC. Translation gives CASSVRGGSYNEQFF.

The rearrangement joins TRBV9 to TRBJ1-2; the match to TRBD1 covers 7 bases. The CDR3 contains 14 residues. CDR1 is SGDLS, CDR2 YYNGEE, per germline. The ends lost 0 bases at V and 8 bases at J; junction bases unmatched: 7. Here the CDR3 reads CASSVETGTEGYTF. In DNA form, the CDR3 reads TGTGCCAGCAGCGTAGAAACAGGGACAGAAGGCTACACCTTC.

CDR3 coding DNA: TGTGCCAGCAGCTTAGGGGGGGATCCGAACACCGGGGAGCTGTTTTTT. Its protein product is CASSLGGDPNTGELFF. The V gene is TRBV7-6, the J gene TRBJ2-2; a weak D match, TRBD2 (6 bases). Looked up from germline, CDR1 is SGHVS and CDR2 is FNYEAQ. The CDR3 is made up of 16 amino acids. Trimming shortened V by 1 base and J by 0 bases, and 9 bases separated the two germline ends.

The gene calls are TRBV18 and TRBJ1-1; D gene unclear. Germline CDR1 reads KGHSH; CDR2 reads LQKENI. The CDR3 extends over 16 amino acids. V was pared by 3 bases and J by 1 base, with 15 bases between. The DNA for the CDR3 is TGTGCCAGCTCACCCTACCCCGCTACTACGAACACTGAAGCTTTCTTT. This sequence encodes CASSPYPATTNTEAFF.

The CDR3 DNA reads as TGCGCCAGCAGCCAAGATAGGACAGGGGTTGACGAGCAGTACTTC. Its translation: CASSQDRTGVDEQYF. The V and J genes are TRBV4-1 and TRBJ2-7, with 9 bases fitting TRBD1. V lost 0 bases to trimming and J lost 5 bases; unmatched junction nucleotides: 5. The CDR3 extends over 15 amino acids. Germline assignment: CDR1 MGHRA and CDR2 YSYEKL.